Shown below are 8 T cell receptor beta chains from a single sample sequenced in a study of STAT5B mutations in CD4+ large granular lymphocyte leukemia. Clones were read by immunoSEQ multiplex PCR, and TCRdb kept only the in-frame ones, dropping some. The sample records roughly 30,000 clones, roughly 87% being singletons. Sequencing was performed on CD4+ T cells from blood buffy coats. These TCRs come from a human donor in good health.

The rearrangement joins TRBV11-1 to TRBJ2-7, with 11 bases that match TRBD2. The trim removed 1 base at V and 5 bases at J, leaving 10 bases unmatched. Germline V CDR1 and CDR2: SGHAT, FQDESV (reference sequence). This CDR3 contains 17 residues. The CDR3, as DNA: TGTGCCAGCAGCTTAGACCGCACTAGCGGGAGTTTCCACGAGCAGTACTTC. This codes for CASSLDRTSGSFHEQYF.

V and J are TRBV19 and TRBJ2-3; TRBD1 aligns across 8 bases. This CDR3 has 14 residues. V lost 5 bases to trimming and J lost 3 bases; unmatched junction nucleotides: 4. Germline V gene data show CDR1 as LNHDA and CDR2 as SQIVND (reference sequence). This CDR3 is CASSVDRGTDTQYF. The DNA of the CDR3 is TGTGCCAGTAGTGTTGACAGGGGAACAGATACGCAGTATTTT.

The CDR3 here is CASSLSVGPPGNTIYF. CDR3 nucleotide sequence: TGTGCCAGCAGCTTGAGTGTCGGGCCCCCTGGAAACACCATATATTTT. The chain employs TRBV5-6 and TRBJ1-3; no firm D call. V shed 1 base and J shed 2 bases, with 13 bases lying between them. The CDR3 length is 16 residues. Looked up from germline, CDR1 is SGHDT and CDR2 is YYEEEE.

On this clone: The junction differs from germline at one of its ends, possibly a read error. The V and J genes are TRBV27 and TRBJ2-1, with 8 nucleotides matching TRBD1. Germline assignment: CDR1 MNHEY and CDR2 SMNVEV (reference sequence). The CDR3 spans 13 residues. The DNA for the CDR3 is TGTGCCAGCCGGACAGGGCCCTACAATGGGCAGTTCTTC. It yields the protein CASRTGPYNGQFF.

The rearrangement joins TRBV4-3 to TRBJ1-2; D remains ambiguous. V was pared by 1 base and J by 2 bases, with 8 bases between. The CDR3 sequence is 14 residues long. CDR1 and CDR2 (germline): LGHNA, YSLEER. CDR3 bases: TGCGCCAGCAGCCAAGCCCGGGAAAACTATGGCTACACCTTC. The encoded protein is CASSQARENYGYTF.

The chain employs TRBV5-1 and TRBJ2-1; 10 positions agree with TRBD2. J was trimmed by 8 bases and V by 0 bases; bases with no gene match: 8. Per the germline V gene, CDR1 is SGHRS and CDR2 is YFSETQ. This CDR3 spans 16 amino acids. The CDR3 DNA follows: TGCGCCAGCAGCTTGGCGAGCGGGAGGGCAAACTATGAGCAGTTCTTC. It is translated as CASSLASGRANYEQFF.

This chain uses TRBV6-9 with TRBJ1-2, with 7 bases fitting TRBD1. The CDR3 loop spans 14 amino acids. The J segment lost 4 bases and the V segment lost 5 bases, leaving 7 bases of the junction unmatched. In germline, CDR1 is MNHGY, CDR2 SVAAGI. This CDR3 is CASSNPRDSYGYTF. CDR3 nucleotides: TGTGCCAGCAGTAACCCCCGGGACAGCTATGGCTACACCTTC.

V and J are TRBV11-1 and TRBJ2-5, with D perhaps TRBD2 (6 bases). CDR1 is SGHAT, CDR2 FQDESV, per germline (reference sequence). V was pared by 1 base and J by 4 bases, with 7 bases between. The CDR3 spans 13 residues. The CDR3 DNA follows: TGTGCCAGCAGCTTAGGGGAGGTAGAGACCCAGTACTTC. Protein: CASSLGEVETQYF.